This T cell receptor beta chain emerged from a study of cytomegalovirus exposure and HLA in healthy donors. 60 Vbeta and 13 Jbeta primers were used in PCR. Method: immunoSEQ multiplex PCR; TCRdb's copy keeps in-frame clones and lacks some. Here the sample spans some 200,000 clones, more than 75% being singletons. CDR3 size: 15 residues. Germline CDR1 is SGHNT and CDR2 is YYREEE (reference sequence). V dropped 3 bases and J dropped 5; count of bases not matched to a gene: 5. The sequenced sample was PBMCs. V and J are TRBV5-4 and TRBJ1-6, with 7 bases identical to TRBD1. This receptor was obtained from a girl less than two years old in good health and CMV-seronegative. CDR3 in DNA: TGTGCCAGCAGCTACAGGGGACCCAATAATTCACCCCTCCACTTT. The encoded protein is CASSYRGPNNSPLHF.